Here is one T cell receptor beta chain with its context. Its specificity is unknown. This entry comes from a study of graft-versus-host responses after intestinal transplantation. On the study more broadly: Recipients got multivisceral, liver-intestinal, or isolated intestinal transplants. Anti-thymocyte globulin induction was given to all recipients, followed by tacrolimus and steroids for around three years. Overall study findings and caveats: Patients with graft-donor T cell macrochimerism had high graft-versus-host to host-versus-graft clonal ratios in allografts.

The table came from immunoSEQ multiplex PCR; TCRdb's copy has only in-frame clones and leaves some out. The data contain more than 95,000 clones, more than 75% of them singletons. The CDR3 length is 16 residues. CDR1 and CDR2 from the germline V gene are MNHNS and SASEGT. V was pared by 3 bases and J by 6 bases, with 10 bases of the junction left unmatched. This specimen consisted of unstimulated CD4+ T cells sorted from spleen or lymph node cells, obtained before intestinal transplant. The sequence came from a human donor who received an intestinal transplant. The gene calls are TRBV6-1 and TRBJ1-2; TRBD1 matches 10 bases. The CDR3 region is CASSEPGQGLLDGYTF. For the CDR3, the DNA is TGTGCCAGCAGTGAGCCGGGACAGGGGTTGTTAGATGGCTACACCTTC.